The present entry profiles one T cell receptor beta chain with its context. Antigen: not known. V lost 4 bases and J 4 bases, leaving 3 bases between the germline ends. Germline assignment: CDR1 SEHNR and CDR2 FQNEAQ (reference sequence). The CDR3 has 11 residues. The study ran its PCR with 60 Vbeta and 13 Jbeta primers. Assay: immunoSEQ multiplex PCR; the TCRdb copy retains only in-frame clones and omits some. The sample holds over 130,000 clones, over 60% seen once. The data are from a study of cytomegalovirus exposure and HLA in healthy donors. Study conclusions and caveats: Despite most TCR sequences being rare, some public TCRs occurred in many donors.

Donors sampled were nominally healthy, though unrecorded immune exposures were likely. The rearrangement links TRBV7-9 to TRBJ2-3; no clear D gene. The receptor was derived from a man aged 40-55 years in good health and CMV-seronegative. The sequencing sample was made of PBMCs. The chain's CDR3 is CASSSADTQYF. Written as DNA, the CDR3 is TGTGCCAGCAGCTCTGCAGATACGCAGTATTTT.